This T cell receptor beta chain came from a study of T cells after yellow fever vaccination (dated by TCRdb to the late 2010s). In terms of the full investigation: The SMART-Seq v4 Ultra Low Input RNA kit was used to prepare libraries from fractions with low cell numbers. To follow T-cell clones before and after both primary and booster YFV17D yellow fever vaccination, bulk TCR alpha and beta repertoires underwent longitudinal sequencing. The cohort comprised two healthy male donors, one aged 18 to 30 and one aged 30 to 40 years. Blood samples were taken at several timepoints before and after primary and secondary immunization, and bulk PBMC replicates and cell subsets were isolated.

TCR cDNA was made using 5'RACE template switching, a step that added a universal primer site and unique molecular identifiers. Priming for cDNA synthesis came from both the TCR alpha and TCR beta constant segments. Library amplification used two PCR steps, and the second PCR step added sample barcodes and sequencing adapters. Sequencing of libraries was done on Illumina HiSeq 2500 (2x100 bp) or NovaSeq (2x150 bp). The authors' analysis ran thus. Demultiplexing of reads and collapsing into UMI consensus sequences were performed with MIGEC, and V(D)J alignment was carried out with MiXCR. Vaccine-responding clonotypes were defined with edgeR using replicate PBMC samples, requiring FDR below 0.01 and a log2 fold change above 5 up to day 15. Each bulk clonotype received a CD4 or CD8 identity based on whether the sequenced CD4 or CD8 repertoire contained that clonotype at higher abundance. The public reads were quality trimmed at Q25 with fastp and then assembled into clones with MiXCR by TCRdb, keeping productive beta chains. Identical CDR3 proteins give one entry, which carries the most common genes and DNA. The authors' filters were not applied to this entry. The table for this sample lists under 250,000 distinct CDR3 sequences; 6.9% of them were counted only once. Of the sample, 0.85% falls within the top ten clones.

Points the paper makes about the study in general: Computational filtering was required because FACS-sorted repertoires could contain abundant contaminating clonotypes from the bulk population. A small share of clonotypes was detected in both CD4 and CD8 compartments, with the overlap likely arising from convergent recombination. Most clones expanded after primary vaccination were re-detected after the booster (approximately 95% of CD4 and 80% to 90% of CD8), suggesting broad memory maintenance. Because the study included only a couple of donors, the extent to which the findings can be generalized is limited. Compared with the primary T-cell response, the secondary T-cell response was weaker but faster, peaking on day 5 rather than day 15.

This clonotype has a handful of counts. What antigen it recognizes has not been identified. It has no much larger one-base neighbor in the sample; base qualities were not kept. The treatment or condition label, as the study defines it: live attenuated yellow fever vaccine strain. A standard Ficoll-Paque protocol was used to isolate PBMCs from peripheral blood. CD4 and CD8 T-cell fractions were isolated with Dynabeads CD4 and CD8 positive selection kits. TriZol was used to extract RNA from bulk PBMCs, from CD4 and CD8 fractions, and from dextramer-positive and dextramer-negative fractions. V is cut by 4 bases and J by 1 base, and the space between the germline ends is 16 bases. The CDR3 has 15 amino acids, counting the end cysteine and phenylalanine. The only DNA kept is the CDR3, 45 bases in frame from the first base. The germline V gene sets CDR1 to SQVTM and CDR2 to ANQGSEA.

The sequence came from a man under 40 who received the YFV17D yellow fever vaccine. This sample comprised CD4+ T cells sorted from PBMCs, obtained 15 days after the yellow fever booster vaccination. The rearrangement combines TRBV29-1 with TRBJ1-1; a weak D assignment points to TRBD1 (5 bases agree). The nucleotides are TGCAGCGTTGGGGACTCAGGGTACGGGAACACTGAAGCTTTCTTT. This is translated as CSVGDSGYGNTEAFF.